Listed below are T cell receptor beta chains from one sample, sequenced in a study of cytomegalovirus exposure and HLA in healthy donors. Only in-frame clones appear in the TCRdb table, and some are missing; sequencing was by immunoSEQ multiplex PCR. The sample consists of roughly 20,000 clones, about 74% of them appearing once. The sequenced material came from PBMCs. These receptors all stem from a man between 18 and 35 years old in good health and CMV-seronegative. Each CDR3 is given with its conserved first and last residue. Fields, in order: clone size, D gene, V gene, J gene, CDR3 DNA, CDR3 protein. A D gene is named only where the DNA matches it firmly. Clone size, where shown, is once, few, many, or a class for clones that have expanded.

>-|-|TRBV7-2|TRBJ1-4
TGTGCCAGCAGCTTAAACAGGGCGATTAATGAAAAACTGTTTTTT
CASSLNRAINEKLFF
>-|-|TRBV30|TRBJ2-7
TGTGCCTGGAGTACCGACAGAACCTCTTTCCTTTACGAGCAGTACTTC
CAWSTDRTSFLYEQYF
>-|-|TRBV19|TRBJ2-5
TGTGCCAGTAGTTCTGCACGAGTCCTTGAGACCCAGTACTTC
CASSSARVLETQYF
>-|TRBD1|TRBV9|TRBJ1-2
TGTGCCAGCAGCGTAGCGACAGGGGCCGGGTTCGGCTACACCTTC
CASSVATGAGFGYTF
>few|TRBD1|TRBV6-1|TRBJ2-7
TGTGCCAGCAGCACGGGACAGTTAACCTACGAGCAGTACTTC
CASSTGQLTYEQYF
>-|-|TRBV29-1|TRBJ1-2
TGCAGCGTTAACTCCCCGGACTATGGCTACACCTTC
CSVNSPDYGYTF
>-|-|TRBV30|TRBJ1-1
TGTGCCTGGAGTTTAACGGGGAACACTGAAGCTTTCTTT
CAWSLTGNTEAFF
>-|-|TRBV6-5|TRBJ2-7
TGTGCCAGCAGCCCCCAGGCAGGTTCATCCGAGCAGTACTTC
CASSPQAGSSEQYF
>-|-|TRBV19|TRBJ1-2
TGTGCCAGTAGTATAAGGGGCGGAGGCTACACCTTC
CASSIRGGGYTF
>-|TRBD2|TRBV29-1|TRBJ2-3
TGCAGCGTTGAAAGGGGCGGGAGGGATACGCAGTATTTT
CSVERGGRDTQYF
>-|TRBD1|TRBV29-1|TRBJ1-5
TGCAGCGTTGCGACAGGGACGGACAATCAGCCCCAGCATTTT
CSVATGTDNQPQHF
>-|-|TRBV30|TRBJ2-7
TGTGCCTGGAATCAGAAAGGAGGCGAGCAGTACTTC
CAWNQKGGEQYF
>-|TRBD2|TRBV18|TRBJ2-5
TGTGCCAGCTCACCGGTCGCGGGAGGGCAAGAGACCCAGTACTTC
CASSPVAGGQETQYF
>-|-|TRBV6-5|TRBJ2-6
TGTGCCAGCAGTGCACAGGGACGAGGGGCCAACGTCCTGACTTTC
CASSAQGRGANVLTF
>few|-|TRBV19|TRBJ1-4
TGTGCCAGTAAGACAGCGTTGGGTAAAAAACTGTTTTTT
CASKTALGKKLFF
>-|-|TRBV30|TRBJ2-1
TGTGCCTGGAGGCCAGCGGCGTGGGATGAGCAGTTCTTC
CAWRPAAWDEQFF
>-|TRBD2|TRBV29-1|TRBJ2-1
TGCAGCGTTGCTCAGGCTAGCGGGACTATGAATGAGCAGTTCTTC
CSVAQASGTMNEQFF
>-|TRBD2|TRBV30|TRBJ2-5
TGTGCCTGGAGGACTAGCGGGAGGGGGCTGCAAGAGACCCAGTACTTC
CAWRTSGRGLQETQYF
>-|TRBD1|TRBV4-3|TRBJ1-2
TGCGCCAGCAGCCAAGATTGGGCGGACAGGGGGTATGGCTACACCTTC
CASSQDWADRGYGYTF
>-|TRBD1|TRBV30|TRBJ1-2
TGTGCCTGGAGTAAGGGGGCCTATGGCTACACCTTC
CAWSKGAYGYTF
>-|-|TRBV18|TRBJ1-1
TGTGCCAGCTCACCGCGACGGGACACTGAAGCTTTCTTT
CASSPRRDTEAFF
>-|-|TRBV19|TRBJ1-1
TGTGCCAGCCTATCAAATGTAAGGAACACTGAAGCTTTCTTT
CASLSNVRNTEAFF
>few|TRBD1|TRBV6-6|TRBJ2-2
TGTGCCAGCAGTGGACAGGGGACTATTGGGGAGCTGTTTTTT
CASSGQGTIGELFF
>few|TRBD2|TRBV7-9|TRBJ2-5
TGTGCCAGCAGCTTAGTGGCTAGCGGGAGTGAGACCCAGTACTTC
CASSLVASGSETQYF
>-|-|TRBV5-6|TRBJ2-7
TGTGCCAGCAGCTCGGACAGCTCCTACGAGCAGTACTTC
CASSSDSSYEQYF
>-|TRBD1|TRBV7-2|TRBJ2-1
TGTGCCAGCAGCTTATTGAACACAGGGGTGGGCGATGAGCAGTTCTTC
CASSLLNTGVGDEQFF
>-|-|TRBV18|TRBJ1-5
TGTGCCAGCTCCCCGACGGGGGGATTTAGCAATCAGCCCCAGCATTTT
CASSPTGGFSNQPQHF
>-|TRBD1|TRBV7-2|TRBJ2-7
TGTGCCAGCAGCTCACAGGGGCCCCCCCTAGAGCAGTACTTC
CASSSQGPPLEQYF
>-|-|TRBV4-2|TRBJ2-7
TGTGCCAGCAGCCAAGGGAGGGCGGCTAACTACGAGCAGTACTTC
CASSQGRAANYEQYF
>-|-|TRBV4-1|TRBJ2-3
TGCGCCAGCAGCCAAGTGCTGCAGGCCGTTTCAGATACGCAGTATTTT
CASSQVLQAVSDTQYF
>-|TRBD2|TRBV30|TRBJ2-1
TGTGCCTGGAGGACTAGCGGGAACAATGAGCAGTTCTTC
CAWRTSGNNEQFF
>-|-|TRBV6-5|TRBJ1-2
TGTGCCAGCAGCCCTTTTCAGGTCGGCTATGGCTACACCTTC
CASSPFQVGYGYTF
>-|-|TRBV30|TRBJ1-2
TGTGCCTGGAGTGTACGGGAAAAACTCTATGGCTACACCTTC
CAWSVREKLYGYTF
>-|TRBD2|TRBV30|TRBJ2-3
TGTGCCTGGACAGCTAGCGGGGGGAGGCTAGATACGCAGTATTTT
CAWTASGGRLDTQYF
>-|TRBD1|TRBV19|TRBJ1-4
TGTGCCAGTAGTAAGGACAGGGTGGGCGAAAAACTGTTTTTT
CASSKDRVGEKLFF
>few|-|TRBV4-1|TRBJ1-1
TGCGCCAGCACCGGGGAAGGAGCTGAAGCTTTCTTT
CASTGEGAEAFF
>-|-|TRBV29-1|TRBJ2-5
TGCAGCGTTGAATTCCTCGACGCCAGACTCCAGGAGACCCAGTACTTC
CSVEFLDARLQETQYF
>-|-|TRBV2|TRBJ2-1
TGTGCCAGCAACGCCCAAGTGCGGAATGAGCAGTTCTTC
CASNAQVRNEQFF
>-|-|TRBV30|TRBJ2-1
TGTGCCTGGAGGTTAAGGTGGCCTACAGAACTGTACAATGAGCAGTTCTTC
CAWRLRWPTELYNEQFF
>-|TRBD1|TRBV29-1|TRBJ1-2
TGCAGCGTTGGGAATACCGGGACAGGGGAATATGGCTACACCTTC
CSVGNTGTGEYGYTF
>-|-|TRBV7-2|TRBJ1-5
TGTGCCAGCAGCTTAGCGAGGGCAGAGGGCGAGCCCCAGCATTTT
CASSLARAEGEPQHF
>-|-|TRBV10-1|TRBJ1-3
TGCGCCAGCAGTAGAACAGGGAATTCTGGAAACACCATATATTTT
CASSRTGNSGNTIYF
>-|-|TRBV7-3|TRBJ2-1
TGTGCCAGCAGCCCCGGACTAAACAATGAGCAGTTCTTC
CASSPGLNNEQFF
>-|-|TRBV5-1|TRBJ2-2
TGCGCCAGCAGCTTGGTCAGGGTAGCCGGGGAGCTGTTTTTT
CASSLVRVAGELFF
>-|-|TRBV30|TRBJ1-1
TGTGCCCTTGAGGGCCCAGTTTTAGCTTTCTTT
CALEGPVLAFF